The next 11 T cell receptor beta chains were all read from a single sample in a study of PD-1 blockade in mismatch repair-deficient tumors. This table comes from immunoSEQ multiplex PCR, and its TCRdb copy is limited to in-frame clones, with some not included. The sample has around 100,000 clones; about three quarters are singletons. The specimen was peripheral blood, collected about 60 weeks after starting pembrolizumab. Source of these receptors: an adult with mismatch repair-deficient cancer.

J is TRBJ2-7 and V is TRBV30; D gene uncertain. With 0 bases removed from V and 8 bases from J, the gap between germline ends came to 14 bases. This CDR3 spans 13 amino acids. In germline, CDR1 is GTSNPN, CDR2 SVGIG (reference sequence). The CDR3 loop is CAWSVGTTIQQYF. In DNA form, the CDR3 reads TGTGCCTGGAGTGTAGGCACAACCATCCAGCAGTACTTC.

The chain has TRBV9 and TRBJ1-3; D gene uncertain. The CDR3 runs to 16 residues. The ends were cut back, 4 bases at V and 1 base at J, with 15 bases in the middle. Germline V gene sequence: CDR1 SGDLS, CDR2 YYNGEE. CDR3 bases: TGTGCCAGCAGCAGTAGTGGTTCTTTTTCTGGAAACACCATATATTTT. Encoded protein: CASSSSGSFSGNTIYF.

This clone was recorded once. The chain's CDR3 is CAISANPTGGAGTDTQYF. In nucleotides, the CDR3 is TGTGCCATCAGTGCGAACCCTACAGGGGGCGCAGGGACAGATACGCAGTATTTT. The chain is built from TRBV10-3 and TRBJ2-3; 9 bases match TRBD1. Trimming cost V 4 bases and J 3 bases; bases outside gene matches: 14. CDR3 length: 18 amino acids. The germline V gene encodes CDR1 ENHRY and CDR2 SYGVKD.

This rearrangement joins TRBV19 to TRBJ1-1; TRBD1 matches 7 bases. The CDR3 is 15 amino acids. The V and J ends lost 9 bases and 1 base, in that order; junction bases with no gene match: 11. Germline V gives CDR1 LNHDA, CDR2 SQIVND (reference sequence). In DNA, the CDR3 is TGTGCCAGCTCGCCTTGGGACAGTAAGAACACTGAAGCTTTCTTT. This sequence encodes CASSPWDSKNTEAFF.

Written as DNA, the CDR3 is TGTGCCAGCAGCCAAGAACCCGAAACCTACAATGAGCAGTTCTTC. Translated, it gives CASSQEPETYNEQFF. V gene TRBV4-2 combines with J gene TRBJ2-1; unclear D gene. V was shortened by 0 bases and J by 2 bases, with 8 bases between the two germline ends. Germline loops: CDR1 LGHNA, CDR2 YNFKEQ. This CDR3 is built from 15 residues.

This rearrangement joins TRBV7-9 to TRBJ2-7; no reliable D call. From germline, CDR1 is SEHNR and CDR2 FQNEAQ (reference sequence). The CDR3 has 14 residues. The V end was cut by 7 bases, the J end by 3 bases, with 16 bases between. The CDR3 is CASTNPKHGYEQYF. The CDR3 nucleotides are TGTGCCAGCACTAACCCTAAACACGGCTACGAGCAGTACTTC.

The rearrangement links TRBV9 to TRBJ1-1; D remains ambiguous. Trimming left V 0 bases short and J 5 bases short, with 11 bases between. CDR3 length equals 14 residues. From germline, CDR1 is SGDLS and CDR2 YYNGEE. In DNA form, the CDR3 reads TGTGCCAGCAGCGTAGTACGGGGAGGGACTGAAGCTTTCTTT. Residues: CASSVVRGGTEAFF. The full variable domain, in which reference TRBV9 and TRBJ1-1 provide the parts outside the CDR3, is DSGVTQTPKHLITATGQRVTLRCSPRSGDLSVYWYQQSLDQGLQFLIQYYNGEERAKGNILERFSAQQFPDLHSELNLSSLELGDSALYFCASSVVRGGTEAFFGQGTRLTVV.

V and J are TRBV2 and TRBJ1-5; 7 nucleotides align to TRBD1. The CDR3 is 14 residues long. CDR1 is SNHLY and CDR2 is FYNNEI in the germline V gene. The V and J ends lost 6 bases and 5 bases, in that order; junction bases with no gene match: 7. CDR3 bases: TGTGCCAGCAGCGGACAGGAGTATTATCAGCCCCAGCATTTT. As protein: CASSGQEYYQPQHF.

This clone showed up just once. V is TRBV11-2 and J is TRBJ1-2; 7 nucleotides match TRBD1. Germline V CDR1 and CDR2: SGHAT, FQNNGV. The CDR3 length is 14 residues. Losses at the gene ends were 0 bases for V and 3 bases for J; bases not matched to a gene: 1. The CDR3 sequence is CASSLDRGYYGYTF. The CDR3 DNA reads TGTGCCAGCAGCTTAGACAGGGGGTACTATGGCTACACCTTC.

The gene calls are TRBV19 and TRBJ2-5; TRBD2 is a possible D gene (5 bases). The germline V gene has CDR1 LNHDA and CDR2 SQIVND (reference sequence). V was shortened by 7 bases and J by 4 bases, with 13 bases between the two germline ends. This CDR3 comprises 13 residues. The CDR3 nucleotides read TGTGCCAGTACCCCTCCCGCGGGAGAGACCCAGTACTTC. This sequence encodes CASTPPAGETQYF. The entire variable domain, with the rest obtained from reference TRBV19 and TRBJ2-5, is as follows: DGGITQSPKYLFRKEGQNVTLSCEQNLNHDAMYWYRQDPGQGLRLIYYSQIVNDFQKGDIAEGYSVSREKKESFPLTVTSAQKNPTAFYLCASTPPAGETQYFGPGTRLLVL.

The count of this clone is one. The DNA of the CDR3 is TGTGCCAGCAGCACTGGCCTTAACTACAATGAGCAGTTCTTC. Protein: CASSTGLNYNEQFF. This chain connects TRBV7-9 to TRBJ2-1; D gene unclear. The CDR3 extends over 14 amino acids. Germline V gene sequence: CDR1 SEHNR, CDR2 FQNEAQ (reference sequence). Trimming cost V 5 bases and J 3 bases, with 11 bases left between them.